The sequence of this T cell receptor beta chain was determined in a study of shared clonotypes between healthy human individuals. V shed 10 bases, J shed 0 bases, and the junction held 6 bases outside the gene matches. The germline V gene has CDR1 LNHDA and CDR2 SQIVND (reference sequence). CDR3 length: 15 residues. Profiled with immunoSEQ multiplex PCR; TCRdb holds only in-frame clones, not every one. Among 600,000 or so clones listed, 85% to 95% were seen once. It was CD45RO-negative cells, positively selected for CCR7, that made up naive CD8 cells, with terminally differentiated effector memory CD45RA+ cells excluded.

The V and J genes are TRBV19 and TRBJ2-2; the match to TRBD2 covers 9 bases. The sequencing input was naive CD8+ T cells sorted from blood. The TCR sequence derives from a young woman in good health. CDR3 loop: CATTRTSANTGELFF. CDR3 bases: TGTGCCACTACCCGGACTAGCGCGAACACCGGGGAGCTGTTTTTT.